This T cell receptor (beta chain) was obtained from a study of T-cell reconstitution after alpha-beta-depleted transplantation in children (dated by TCRdb to the mid-2010s). Turning to the overall study: Using TCR repertoire profiling, the study followed T-cell immune reconstitution in a quantitative way in children after TCRalphabeta/CD19-depleted allogeneic hematopoietic cell transplantation.

The library was produced with PCR. The sequencer was an Illumina HiSeq 2500. TCR libraries were prepared with molecular barcoding, using unique molecular identifiers to normalize TCRbeta repertoire quantification. Through fastp at Q25 and MiXCR, TCRdb rebuilt clones from the public reads, retaining in-frame beta chains. Every entry covers one CDR3 protein and lists the most common genes and DNA from its rows. In this sample the table shows roughly 500,000 distinct CDR3 sequences, approximately 13% of which occur a single time. 4.5% to 6% of the sample rests with the top ten. The CDR3 numbers 16 residues from cysteine through phenylalanine. Solely the CDR3 DNA is kept, with 48 bases framed from the first base. V has 0 bases trimmed and J has 2 bases trimmed; junction bases matching no gene number 8. CDR1 and CDR2, looked up from the germline V gene, are SGHDT and YYEEEE. The table lists this clonotype with a few counts. No antigen is known for it. One base away there is no much larger clone; base qualities are not given.

Recombination connected TRBV5-6 to TRBJ2-7; 7 nucleotides in the junction match TRBD2. The origin of this receptor is a human donor who donated a stem cell graft to a child with combined immunodeficiency. The sample here was PBMCs from the stem cell graft donor, taken from the stem cell graft. This receptor has the CDR3 CASSLDGGRGAYEQYF. The sequenced DNA is TGTGCCAGCAGCTTGGACGGCGGGAGAGGGGCCTACGAGCAGTACTTC.